The clone carrying this T cell receptor beta chain was seen many times. This entry belongs to a study of neurological immune-mediated disorders. The time point: longitudinal time-point 3. TCRdb re-derived calls from the 5' RACE reads in MiXCR, one entry per CDR3 protein. The sample holds about 81,000 distinct CDR3 sequences, 3.5% to 5.5% seen once. CDR3 length equals 14 residues. In germline, CDR1 is SGHRS, CDR2 YFSETQ. The ends were cut back, 0 bases at V and 1 base at J, with 6 bases in the middle. V gene TRBV5-1 combines with J gene TRBJ2-3, with TRBD1 as a possible D gene (6 bases). The sequencing sample was made of PBMCs. This clonotype was sampled from a woman aged 60 to 75 with multiple sclerosis. Written as DNA, the CDR3 is TGCGCCAGCAGCTTGGACAGGGGCACAGATACGCAGTATTTT. It specifies CASSLDRGTDTQYF.